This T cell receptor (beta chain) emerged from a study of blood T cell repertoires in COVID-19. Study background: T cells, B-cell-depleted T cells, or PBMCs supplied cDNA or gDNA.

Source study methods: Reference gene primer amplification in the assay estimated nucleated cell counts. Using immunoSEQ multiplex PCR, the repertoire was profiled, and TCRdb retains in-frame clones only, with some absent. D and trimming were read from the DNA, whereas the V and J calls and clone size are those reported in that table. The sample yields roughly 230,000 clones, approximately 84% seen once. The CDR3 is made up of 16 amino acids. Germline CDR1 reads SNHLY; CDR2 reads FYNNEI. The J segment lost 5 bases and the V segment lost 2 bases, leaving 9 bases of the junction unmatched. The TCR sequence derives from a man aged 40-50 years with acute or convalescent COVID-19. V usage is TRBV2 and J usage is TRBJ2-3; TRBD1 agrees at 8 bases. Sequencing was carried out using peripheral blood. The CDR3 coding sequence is TGTGCCAGCAGTGAACGCGGGATACAGGGGGTAGATACGCAGTATTTT. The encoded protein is CASSERGIQGVDTQYF.